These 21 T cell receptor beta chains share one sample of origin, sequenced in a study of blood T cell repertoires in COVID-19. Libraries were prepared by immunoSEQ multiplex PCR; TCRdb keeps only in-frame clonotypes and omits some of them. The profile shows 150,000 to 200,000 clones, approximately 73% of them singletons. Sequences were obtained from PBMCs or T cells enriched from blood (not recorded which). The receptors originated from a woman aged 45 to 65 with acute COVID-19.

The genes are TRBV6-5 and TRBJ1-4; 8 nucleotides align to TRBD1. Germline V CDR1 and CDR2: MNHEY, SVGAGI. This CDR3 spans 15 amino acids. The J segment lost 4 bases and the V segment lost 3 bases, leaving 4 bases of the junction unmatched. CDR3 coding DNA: TGTGCCAGCAGTTATGTGGGACAGGTTAATGAAAAACTGTTTTTT. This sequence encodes CASSYVGQVNEKLFF.

CDR3 coding DNA: TGTGCCAGCAGTTGGCCCGGGGTAAACGAGCAGTACGTC. Amino acid sequence: CASSWPGVNEQYV. V usage is TRBV28 and J usage is TRBJ2-7; TRBD2 is a possible D gene (5 bases). The germline V and J ends were trimmed by 4 bases and 5 bases, with 12 bases remaining between them. Germline assignment: CDR1 MDHEN and CDR2 SYDVKM. The CDR3 covers 13 residues.

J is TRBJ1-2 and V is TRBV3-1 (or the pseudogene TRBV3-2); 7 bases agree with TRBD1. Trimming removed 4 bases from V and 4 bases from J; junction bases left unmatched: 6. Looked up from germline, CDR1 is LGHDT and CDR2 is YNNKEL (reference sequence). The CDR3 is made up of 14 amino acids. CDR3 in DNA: TGTGCCAGCAGCCCACAGACAGGGAGCTATGGCTACACCTTC. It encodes CASSPQTGSYGYTF.

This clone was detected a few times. In DNA, the CDR3 is TGCGCCAGCAGTCCCCCCGTCGCGGCAGATGGCTACACCTTC. Translation: CASSPPVAADGYTF. The chain joins TRBV5-1 to TRBJ1-2; D not resolved. V lost 5 bases, J lost 6 bases, and 17 bases lay in between. From germline, CDR1 is SGHRS and CDR2 YFSETQ. The CDR3 has 14 residues.

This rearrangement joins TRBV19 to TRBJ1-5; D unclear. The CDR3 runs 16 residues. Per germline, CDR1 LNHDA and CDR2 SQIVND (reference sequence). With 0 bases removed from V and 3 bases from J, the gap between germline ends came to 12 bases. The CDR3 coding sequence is TGTGCCAGTAGTATAGATAGTTTAAGTTTCAATCAGCCCCAGCATTTT. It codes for CASSIDSLSFNQPQHF.

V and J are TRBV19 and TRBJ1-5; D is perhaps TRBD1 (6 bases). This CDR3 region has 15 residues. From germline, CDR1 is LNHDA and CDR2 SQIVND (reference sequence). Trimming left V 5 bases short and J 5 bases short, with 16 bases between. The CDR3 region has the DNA TGTGCCAGTAGTCTCAACAGGGCGGGGGATCAGCCCCAGCATTTT. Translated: CASSLNRAGDQPQHF.

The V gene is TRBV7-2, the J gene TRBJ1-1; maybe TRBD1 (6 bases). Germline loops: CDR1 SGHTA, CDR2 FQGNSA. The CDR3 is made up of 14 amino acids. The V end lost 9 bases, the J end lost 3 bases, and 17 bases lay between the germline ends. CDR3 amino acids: CARNTGFRDTEAFF. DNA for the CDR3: TGTGCCAGAAATACAGGGTTTCGGGACACTGAAGCTTTCTTT.

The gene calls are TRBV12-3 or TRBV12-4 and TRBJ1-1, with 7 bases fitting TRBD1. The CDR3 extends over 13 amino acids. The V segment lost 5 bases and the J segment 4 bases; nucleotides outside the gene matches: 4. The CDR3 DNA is TGTGCCAGCAGTGACAGGGAAGGCACTGAAGCTTTCTTT. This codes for CASSDREGTEAFF.

The CDR3 protein is CASSGMAGGTDTQYF. The CDR3, as DNA: TGCGCCAGCAGCGGGATGGCGGGGGGTACAGATACGCAGTATTTT. The chain carries TRBV5-1 and TRBJ2-3; 8 bases are shared with TRBD2. V was clipped by 4 bases and J by 3 bases; unmatched bases: 7. The CDR3 sequence is 15 residues long. The germline gives CDR1 SGHRS, CDR2 YFSETQ.

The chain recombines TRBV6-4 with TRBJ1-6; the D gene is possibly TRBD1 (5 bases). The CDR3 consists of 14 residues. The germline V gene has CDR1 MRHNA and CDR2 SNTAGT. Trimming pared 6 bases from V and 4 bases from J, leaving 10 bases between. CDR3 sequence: CASRLRQYNSPLHF. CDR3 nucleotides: TGTGCCAGCAGGCTACGACAGTATAATTCACCCCTCCACTTT.

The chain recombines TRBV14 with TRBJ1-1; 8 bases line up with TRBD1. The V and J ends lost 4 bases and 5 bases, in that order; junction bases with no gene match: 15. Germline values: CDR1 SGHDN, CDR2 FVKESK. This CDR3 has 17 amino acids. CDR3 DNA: TGTGCCAGCAGCCTTCGACGAGTGGCAGGGGGCTATACTGAAGCTTTCTTT. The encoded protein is CASSLRRVAGGYTEAFF. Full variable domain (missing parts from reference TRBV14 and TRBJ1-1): EAGVTQFPSHSVIEKGQTVTLRCDPISGHDNLYWYRRVMGKEIKFLLHFVKESKQDESGMPNNRFLAERTGGTYSTLKVQPAELEDSGVYFCASSLRRVAGGYTEAFFGQGTRLTVV.

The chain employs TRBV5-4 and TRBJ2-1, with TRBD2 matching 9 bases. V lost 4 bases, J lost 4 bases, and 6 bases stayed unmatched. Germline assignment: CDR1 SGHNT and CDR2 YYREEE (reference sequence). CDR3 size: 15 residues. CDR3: CASSEGGGVYNEQFF. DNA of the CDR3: TGTGCCAGCAGCGAAGGCGGGGGGGTATACAATGAGCAGTTCTTC. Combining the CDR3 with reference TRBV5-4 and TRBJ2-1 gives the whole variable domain ETGVTQSPTHLIKTRGQQVTLRCSSQSGHNTVSWYQQALGQGPQFIFQYYREEENGRGNFPPRFSGLQFPNYSSELNVNALELDDSALYLCASSEGGGVYNEQFFGPGTRLTVL.

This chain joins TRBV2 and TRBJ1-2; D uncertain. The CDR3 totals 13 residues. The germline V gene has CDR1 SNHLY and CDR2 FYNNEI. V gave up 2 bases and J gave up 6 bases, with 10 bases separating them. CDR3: CASSESVSHGYTF. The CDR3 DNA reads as TGTGCCAGCAGTGAATCGGTATCCCATGGCTACACCTTC.

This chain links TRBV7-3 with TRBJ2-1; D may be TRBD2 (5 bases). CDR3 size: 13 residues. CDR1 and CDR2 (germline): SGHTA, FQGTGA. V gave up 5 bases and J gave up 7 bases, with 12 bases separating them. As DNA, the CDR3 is TGTGCCAGCAGCCAGGCTTGGGAGAATGAGCAGTTCTTC. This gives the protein CASSQAWENEQFF.

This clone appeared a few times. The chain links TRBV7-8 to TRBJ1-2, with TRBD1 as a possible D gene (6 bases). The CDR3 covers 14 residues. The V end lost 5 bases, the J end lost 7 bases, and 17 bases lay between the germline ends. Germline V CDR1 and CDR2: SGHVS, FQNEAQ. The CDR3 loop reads CASSLVRGGGGYTF. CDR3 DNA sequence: TGTGCCAGCAGCCTAGTGAGAGGGGGTGGTGGCTACACCTTC.

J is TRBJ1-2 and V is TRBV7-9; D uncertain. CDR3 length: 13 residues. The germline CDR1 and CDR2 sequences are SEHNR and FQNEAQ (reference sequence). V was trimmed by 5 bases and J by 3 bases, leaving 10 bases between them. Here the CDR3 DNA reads TGTGCCAGCAGCCAACAGACGGACTATGGCTACACCTTC. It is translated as CASSQQTDYGYTF.

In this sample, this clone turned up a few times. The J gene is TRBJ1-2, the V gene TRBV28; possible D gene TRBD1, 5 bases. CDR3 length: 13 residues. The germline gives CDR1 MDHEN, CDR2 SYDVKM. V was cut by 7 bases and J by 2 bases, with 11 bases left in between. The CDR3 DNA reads TGTGCCAGCATCGCAGGGCCGAACTATGGCTACACCTTC. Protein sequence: CASIAGPNYGYTF.

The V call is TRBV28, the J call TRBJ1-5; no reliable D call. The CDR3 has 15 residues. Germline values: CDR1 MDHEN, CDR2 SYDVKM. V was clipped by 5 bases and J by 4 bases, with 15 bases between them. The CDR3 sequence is CASSLPAGGNQPQHF. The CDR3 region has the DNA TGTGCCAGCAGTCTACCAGCCGGAGGGAATCAGCCCCAGCATTTT.

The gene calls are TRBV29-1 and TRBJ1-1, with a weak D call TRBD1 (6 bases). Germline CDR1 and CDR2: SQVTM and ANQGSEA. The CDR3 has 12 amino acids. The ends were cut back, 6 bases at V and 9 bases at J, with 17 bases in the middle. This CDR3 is CSVLRGGAQAFF. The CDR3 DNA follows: TGCAGCGTGCTGAGGGGGGGCGCCCAAGCTTTCTTT.

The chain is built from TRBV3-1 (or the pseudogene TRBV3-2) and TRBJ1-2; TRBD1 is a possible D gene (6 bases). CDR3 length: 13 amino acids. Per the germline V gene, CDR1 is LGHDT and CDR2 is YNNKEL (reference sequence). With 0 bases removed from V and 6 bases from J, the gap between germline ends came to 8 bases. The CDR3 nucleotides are TGTGCCAGCAGCCAAGAGGGGGCTGATGGCTACACCTTC. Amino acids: CASSQEGADGYTF.

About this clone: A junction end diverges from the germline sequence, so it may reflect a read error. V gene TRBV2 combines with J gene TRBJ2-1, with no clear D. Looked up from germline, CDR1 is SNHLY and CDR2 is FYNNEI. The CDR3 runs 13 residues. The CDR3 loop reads CASREGRSNEQFF. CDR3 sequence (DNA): TGTGCCAGCAGGGAAGGACGGAGCAATGAGCAGTTCTTC.